This T cell receptor (beta chain) was found in a study of blood T cell repertoires in COVID-19. Study information: Sample material is recorded as cDNA or gDNA derived from T cells, B-cell-depleted T cells, or PBMCs.

Recovered status in Cohort 3 required two negative PCRs, clearance, or symptom resolution. In the original processing: It was from reference gene primer amplification that nucleated cell counts were estimated. Assay used: immunoSEQ multiplex PCR; TCRdb lists only in-frame clones, some missing. V and J calls plus clone size are reproduced from that table; the DNA served to infer D and trimming. Of over 350,000 clones listed, approximately 90% are singletons. The V gene's germline CDR1 is MDHEN and CDR2 SYDVKM. The CDR3 has 16 amino acids. The junction had 14 bases not matched to a gene; V was cut back by 7 bases and J by 7 bases.

The TCR comes from a woman aged 45-60 years who had recovered from COVID-19. The chain combines TRBV28 with TRBJ2-1; 9 bases are shared with TRBD2. The sequenced sample was PBMCs or T cells enriched from blood (not recorded which). Written as DNA, the CDR3 is TGTGCCAGCACCTCCAACCTAGCGGGGTTAACAAATGAGCAGTTCTTC. It encodes CASTSNLAGLTNEQFF.